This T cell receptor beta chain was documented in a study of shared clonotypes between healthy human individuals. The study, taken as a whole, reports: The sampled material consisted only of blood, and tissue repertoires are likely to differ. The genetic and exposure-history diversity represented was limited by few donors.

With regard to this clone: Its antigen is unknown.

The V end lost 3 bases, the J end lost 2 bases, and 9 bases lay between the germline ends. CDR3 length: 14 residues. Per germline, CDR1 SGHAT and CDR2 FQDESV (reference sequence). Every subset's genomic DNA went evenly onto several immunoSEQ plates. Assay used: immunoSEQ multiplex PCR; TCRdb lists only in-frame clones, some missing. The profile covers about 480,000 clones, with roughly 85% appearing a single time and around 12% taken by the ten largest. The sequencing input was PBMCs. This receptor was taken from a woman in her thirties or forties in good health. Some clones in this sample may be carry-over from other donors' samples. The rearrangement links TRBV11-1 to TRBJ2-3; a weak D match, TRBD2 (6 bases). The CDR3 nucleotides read TGTGCCAGCAGCTTCGGGGGATACACAGATACGCAGTATTTT. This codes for CASSFGGYTDTQYF.